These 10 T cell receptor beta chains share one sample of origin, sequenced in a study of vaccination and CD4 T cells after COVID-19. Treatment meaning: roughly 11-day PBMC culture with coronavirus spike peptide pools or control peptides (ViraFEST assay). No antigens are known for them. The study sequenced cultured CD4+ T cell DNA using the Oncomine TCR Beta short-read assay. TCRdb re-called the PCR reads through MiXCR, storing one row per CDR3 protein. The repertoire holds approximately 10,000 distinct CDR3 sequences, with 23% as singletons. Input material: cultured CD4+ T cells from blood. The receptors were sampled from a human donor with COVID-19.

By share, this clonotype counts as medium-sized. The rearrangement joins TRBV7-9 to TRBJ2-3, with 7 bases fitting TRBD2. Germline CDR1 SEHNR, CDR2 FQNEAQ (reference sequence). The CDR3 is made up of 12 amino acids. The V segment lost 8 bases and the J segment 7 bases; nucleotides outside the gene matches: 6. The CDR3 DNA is TGTGCCAGCGGAGGGAGGGCAAATACGCAGTATTTT. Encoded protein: CASGGRANTQYF.

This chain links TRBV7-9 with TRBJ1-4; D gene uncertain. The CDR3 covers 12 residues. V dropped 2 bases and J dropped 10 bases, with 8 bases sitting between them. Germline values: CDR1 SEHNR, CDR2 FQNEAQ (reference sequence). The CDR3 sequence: CASSLQGVKLFF. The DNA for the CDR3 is TGTGCCAGCAGCTTACAAGGAGTAAAACTGTTTTTT.

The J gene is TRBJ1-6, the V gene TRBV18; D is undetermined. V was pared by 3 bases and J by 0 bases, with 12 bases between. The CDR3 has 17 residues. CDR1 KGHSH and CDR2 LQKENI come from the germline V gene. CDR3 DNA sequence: TGTGCCAGCTCACCGATACACGAGAGCTCCTATAATTCACCCCTCCACTTT. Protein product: CASSPIHESSYNSPLHF.

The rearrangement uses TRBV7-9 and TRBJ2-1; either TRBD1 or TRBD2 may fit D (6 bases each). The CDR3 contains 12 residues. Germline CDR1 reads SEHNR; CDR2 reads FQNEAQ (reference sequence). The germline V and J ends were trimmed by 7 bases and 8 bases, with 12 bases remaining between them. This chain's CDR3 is CASTRRGDEQFF. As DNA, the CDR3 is TGTGCCAGCACCCGGAGGGGGGATGAGCAGTTCTTC.

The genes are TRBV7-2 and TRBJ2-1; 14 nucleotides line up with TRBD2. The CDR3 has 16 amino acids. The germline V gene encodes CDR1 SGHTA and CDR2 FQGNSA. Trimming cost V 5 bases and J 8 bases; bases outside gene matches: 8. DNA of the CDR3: TGTGCCAGCAGCCAAGGACTAGCGGGGGGTGAGGATGAGCAGTTCTTC. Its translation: CASSQGLAGGEDEQFF.

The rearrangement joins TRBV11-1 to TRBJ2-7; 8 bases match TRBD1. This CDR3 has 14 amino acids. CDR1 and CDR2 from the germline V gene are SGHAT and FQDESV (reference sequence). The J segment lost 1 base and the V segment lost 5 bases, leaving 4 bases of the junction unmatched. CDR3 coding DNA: TGTGCCAGCAGCGTCCGACAGGGGTCCTACGAGCAGTACTTC. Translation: CASSVRQGSYEQYF.

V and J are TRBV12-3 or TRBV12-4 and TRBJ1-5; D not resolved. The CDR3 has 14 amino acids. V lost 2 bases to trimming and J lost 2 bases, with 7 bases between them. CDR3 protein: CASSLKGGNQPQHF. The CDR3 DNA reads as TGTGCCAGCAGTTTAAAGGGTGGCAATCAGCCCCAGCATTTT.

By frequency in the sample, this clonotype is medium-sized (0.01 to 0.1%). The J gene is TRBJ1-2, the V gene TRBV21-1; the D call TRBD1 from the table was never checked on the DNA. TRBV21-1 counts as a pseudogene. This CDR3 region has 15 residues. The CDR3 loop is CASSKDPSVRGGYTF. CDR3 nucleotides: TGTGCCAGCAGCAAAGACCCCTCAGTTAGGGGTGGCTACACCTTC.

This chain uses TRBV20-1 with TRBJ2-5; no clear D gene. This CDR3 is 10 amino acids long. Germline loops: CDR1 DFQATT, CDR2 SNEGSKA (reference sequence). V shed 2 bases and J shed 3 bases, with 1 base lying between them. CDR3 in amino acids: CSARKETQYF. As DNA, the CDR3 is TGCAGTGCTAGAAAAGAGACCCAGTACTTC.

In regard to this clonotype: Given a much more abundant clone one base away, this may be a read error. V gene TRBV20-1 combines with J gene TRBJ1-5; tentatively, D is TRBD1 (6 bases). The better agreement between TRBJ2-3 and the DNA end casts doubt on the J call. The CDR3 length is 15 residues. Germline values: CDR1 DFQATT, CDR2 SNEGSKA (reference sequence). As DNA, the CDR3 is TGCAGTGCTAGAGCCCCTGACAGGAGCAATCAGCCCCAGTATTTT. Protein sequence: CSARAPDRSNQPQYF.